This T cell receptor (beta chain) was sequenced for a study of T cell clonality in common variable immunodeficiency. TCRdb keeps only in-frame clones here, not all; method: immunoSEQ multiplex PCR. Altogether about 30,000 clones were found in the sample, and no singletons occur. The germline V gene encodes CDR1 SGHTA and CDR2 FQGTGA. The CDR3 spans 13 residues. Points from the study as a whole: Common variable immunodeficiency TCR beta sequences reportedly had fewer deletions and N-nucleotide insertions.

This clone was seen only a few times. As yet, its antigen is unknown. The CDR3 goes on 3 residues after the read ends, and that part is filled in from the germline J gene. The TCR comes from a human donor with common variable immunodeficiency. This chain uses TRBV7-3 with TRBJ1-2; TRBD1 matches 11 bases. The specimen was peripheral blood mononuclear cells. The CDR3 is CASSWTGGAAYTF. The part of the CDR3 DNA that was read is TGTGCCAGCAGCTGGACAGGGGGCGCAGCC.